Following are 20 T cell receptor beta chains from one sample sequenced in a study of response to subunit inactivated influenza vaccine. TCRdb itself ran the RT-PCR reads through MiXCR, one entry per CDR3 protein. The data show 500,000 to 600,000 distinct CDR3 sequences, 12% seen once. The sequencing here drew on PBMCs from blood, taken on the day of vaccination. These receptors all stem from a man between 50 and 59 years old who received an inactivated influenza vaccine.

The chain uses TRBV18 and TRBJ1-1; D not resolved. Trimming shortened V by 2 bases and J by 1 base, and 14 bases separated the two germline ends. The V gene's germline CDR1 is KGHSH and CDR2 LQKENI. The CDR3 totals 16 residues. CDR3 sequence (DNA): TGTGCCAGCTCACCATACCAGGCCCCTCGGAACACTGAAGCTTTCTTT. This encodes CASSPYQAPRNTEAFF.

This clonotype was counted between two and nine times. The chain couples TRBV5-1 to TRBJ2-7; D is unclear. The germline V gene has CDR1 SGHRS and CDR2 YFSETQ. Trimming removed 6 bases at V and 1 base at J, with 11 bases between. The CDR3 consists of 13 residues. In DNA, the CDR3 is TGCGCCAGCACCGATGTTGTTTCCTACGAGCAGTACTTC. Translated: CASTDVVSYEQYF. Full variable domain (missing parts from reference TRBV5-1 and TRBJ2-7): KAGVTQTPRYLIKTRGQQVTLSCSPISGHRSVSWYQQTPGQGLQFLFEYFSETQRNKGNFPGRFSGRQFSNSRSEMNVSTLELGDSALYLCASTDVVSYEQYFGPGTRLTVT.

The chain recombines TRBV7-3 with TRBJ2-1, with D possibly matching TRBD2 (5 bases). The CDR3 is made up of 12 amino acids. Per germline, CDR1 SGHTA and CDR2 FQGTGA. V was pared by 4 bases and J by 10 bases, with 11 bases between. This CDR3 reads CASSSAVGEQFF. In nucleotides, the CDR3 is TGTGCCAGCAGCTCAGCGGTCGGGGAGCAGTTCTTC.

The CDR3 bases are TGTGCCAGCAGCCAAGATACAGGGGTTTTCTACACAGATACGCAGTATTTT. It specifies CASSQDTGVFYTDTQYF. The rearrangement links TRBV4-2 to TRBJ2-3, with 7 positions matching TRBD1. Germline V gene lookup returns CDR1 LGHNA and CDR2 YNFKEQ. Germline trimming cut 0 bases from V and 2 bases from J; bases unmatched to any gene: 8. The CDR3 runs 17 residues.

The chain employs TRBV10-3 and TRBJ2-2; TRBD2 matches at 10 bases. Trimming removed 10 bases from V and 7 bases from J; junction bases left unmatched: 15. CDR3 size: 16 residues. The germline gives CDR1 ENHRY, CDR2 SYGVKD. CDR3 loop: CATTPGSGRRGGELFF. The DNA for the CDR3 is TGTGCCACCACCCCCGGTAGCGGGAGGCGAGGCGGGGAGCTGTTTTTT.

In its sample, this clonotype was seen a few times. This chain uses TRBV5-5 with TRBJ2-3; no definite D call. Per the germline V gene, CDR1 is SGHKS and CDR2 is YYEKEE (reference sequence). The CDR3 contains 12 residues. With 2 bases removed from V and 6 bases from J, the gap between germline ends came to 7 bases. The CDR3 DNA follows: TGTGCCAGCAGCTTTGTCTGGGATACGCAGTATTTT. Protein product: CASSFVWDTQYF.

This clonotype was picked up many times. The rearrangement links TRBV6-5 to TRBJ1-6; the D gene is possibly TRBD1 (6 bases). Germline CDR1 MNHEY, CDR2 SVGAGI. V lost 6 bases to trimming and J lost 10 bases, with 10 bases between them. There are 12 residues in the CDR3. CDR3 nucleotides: TGTGCCAGCAGCTACAGGGAATCACCCCTCCACTTT. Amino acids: CASSYRESPLHF.

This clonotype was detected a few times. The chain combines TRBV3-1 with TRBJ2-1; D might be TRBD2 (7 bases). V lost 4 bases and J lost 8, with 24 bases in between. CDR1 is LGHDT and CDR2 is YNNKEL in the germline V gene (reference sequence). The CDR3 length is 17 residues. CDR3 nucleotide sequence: TGTGCCAGCAGCCCCCGGACTAGAGGGGGGGTCGTGGATGAGCAGTTCTTC. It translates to CASSPRTRGGVVDEQFF.

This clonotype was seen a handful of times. The CDR3 bases are TGTGCCACCAGCAGAGGAGCGGGACCCTACAATGAGCAGTTCTTC. Protein product: CATSRGAGPYNEQFF. V gene TRBV15 combines with J gene TRBJ2-1, with TRBD2 matching 7 bases. The V gene's germline CDR1 is LNHNV and CDR2 YYDKDF (reference sequence). The V and J ends lost 1 base and 2 bases, in that order; junction bases with no gene match: 2. CDR3 length: 15 amino acids.

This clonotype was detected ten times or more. The CDR3 sequence is CASRKAGNPGDTQYF. In DNA form, the CDR3 reads TGTGCCAGCAGGAAAGCGGGCAACCCGGGGGATACGCAGTATTTT. V is TRBV11-2 and J is TRBJ2-3; maybe TRBD2 (6 bases). The CDR3 has 15 amino acids. Per the germline V gene, CDR1 is SGHAT and CDR2 is FQNNGV. V lost 6 bases, J lost 6 bases, and 19 bases lay in between.

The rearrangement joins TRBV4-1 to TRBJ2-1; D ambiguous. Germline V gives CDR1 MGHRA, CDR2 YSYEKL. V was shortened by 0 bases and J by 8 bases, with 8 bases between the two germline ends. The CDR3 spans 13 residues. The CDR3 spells CASSQESGYEQFF. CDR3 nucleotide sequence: TGCGCCAGCAGCCAAGAATCCGGATATGAGCAGTTCTTC.

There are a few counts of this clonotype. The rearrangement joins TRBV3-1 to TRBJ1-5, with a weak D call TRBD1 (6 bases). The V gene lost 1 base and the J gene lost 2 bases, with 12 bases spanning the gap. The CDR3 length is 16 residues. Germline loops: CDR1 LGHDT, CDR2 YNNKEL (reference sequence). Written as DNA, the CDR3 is TGTGCCAGCAGCCAAGGGCCAGGGGAAGGCAATCAGCCCCAGCATTTT. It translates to CASSQGPGEGNQPQHF.

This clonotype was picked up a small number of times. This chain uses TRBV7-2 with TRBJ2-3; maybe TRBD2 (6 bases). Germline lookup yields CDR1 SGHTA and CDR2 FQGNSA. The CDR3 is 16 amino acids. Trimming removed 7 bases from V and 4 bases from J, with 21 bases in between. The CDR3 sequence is CASTIPARAGADTQYF. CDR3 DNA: TGTGCCAGCACTATACCTGCACGAGCGGGTGCAGATACGCAGTATTTT.

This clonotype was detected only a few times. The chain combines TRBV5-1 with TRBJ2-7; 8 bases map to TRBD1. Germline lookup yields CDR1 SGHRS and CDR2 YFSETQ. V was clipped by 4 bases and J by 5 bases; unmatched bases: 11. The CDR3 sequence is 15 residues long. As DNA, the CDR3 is TGCGCCAGCAGCCTTTCAGGGGGCCTCGAGCACGAGCAGTACTTC. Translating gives CASSLSGGLEHEQYF.

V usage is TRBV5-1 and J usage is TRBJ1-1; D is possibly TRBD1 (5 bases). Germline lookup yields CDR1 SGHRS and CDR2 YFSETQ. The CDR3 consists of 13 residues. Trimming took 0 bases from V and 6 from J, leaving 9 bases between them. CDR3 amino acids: CASSLGTSSEAFF. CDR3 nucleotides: TGCGCCAGCAGCTTGGGGACATCATCTGAAGCTTTCTTT.

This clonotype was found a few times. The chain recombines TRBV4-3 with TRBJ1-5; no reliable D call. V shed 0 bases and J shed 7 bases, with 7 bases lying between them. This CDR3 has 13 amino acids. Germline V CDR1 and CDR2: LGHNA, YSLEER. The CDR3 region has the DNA TGCGCCAGCAGCCAAGATTTCAGCCAGCCCCAGCATTTT. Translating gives CASSQDFSQPQHF.

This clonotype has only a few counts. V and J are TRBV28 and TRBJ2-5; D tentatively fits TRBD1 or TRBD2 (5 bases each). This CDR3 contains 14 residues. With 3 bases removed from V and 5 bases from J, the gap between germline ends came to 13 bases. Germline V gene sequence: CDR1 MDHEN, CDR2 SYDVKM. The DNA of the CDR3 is TGTGCCAGCAGTTTTAACCCTTGGGGGGAGACCCAGTACTTC. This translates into CASSFNPWGETQYF.

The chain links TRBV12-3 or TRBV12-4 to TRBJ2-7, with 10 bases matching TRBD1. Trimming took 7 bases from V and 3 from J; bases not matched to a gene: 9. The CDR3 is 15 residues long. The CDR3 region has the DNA TGTGCCAGCAAAAGGACAGGGGGTGACCTCTACGAGCAGTACTTC. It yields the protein CASKRTGGDLYEQYF.

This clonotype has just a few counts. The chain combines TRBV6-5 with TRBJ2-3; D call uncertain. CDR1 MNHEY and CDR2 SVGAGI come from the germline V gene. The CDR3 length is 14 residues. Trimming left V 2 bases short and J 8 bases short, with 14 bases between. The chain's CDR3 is CASSYDTEWITQYF. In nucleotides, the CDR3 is TGTGCCAGCAGTTACGATACGGAGTGGATTACGCAGTATTTT.

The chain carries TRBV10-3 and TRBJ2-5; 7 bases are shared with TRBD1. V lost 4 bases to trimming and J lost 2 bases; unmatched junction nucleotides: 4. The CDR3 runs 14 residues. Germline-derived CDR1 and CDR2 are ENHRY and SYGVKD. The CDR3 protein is CAISGQGNQETQYF. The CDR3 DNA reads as TGTGCCATCAGTGGACAGGGAAATCAAGAGACCCAGTACTTC.